One T cell receptor (beta chain) is described in this entry. The sample comes from a study of CD8+ T cells in alopecia areata. The CDR3 covers 13 residues. The germline CDR1 and CDR2 sequences are SQVTM and ANQGSEA. V lost 7 bases to trimming and J lost 1 base; unmatched junction nucleotides: 6. Extracted from the samples, RNA was reverse transcribed into cDNA to serve as the sequencing template. Only in-frame clones appear in the TCRdb table, and some are missing; sequencing was by immunoSEQ multiplex PCR. This sample has around 190,000 clones; about 56% occur once, and the top ten carry roughly 5%. This receptor was obtained from a human donor in good health. The specimen was CD8+ T cells sorted from blood. The chain joins TRBV29-1 to TRBJ2-5; TRBD1 aligns across 7 bases. The chain's CDR3 is CSGTGTVQETQYF. CDR3 in DNA: TGCAGCGGGACCGGGACAGTCCAAGAGACCCAGTACTTC.